Only a few counts were recorded for the clone carrying this TCR beta chain. This specimen belongs to a study of blood T cell repertoires in COVID-19. This CDR3 comprises 16 residues. Per the germline V gene, CDR1 is MDHEN and CDR2 is SYDVKM. Trimming removed 6 bases at V and 0 bases at J, with 14 bases between. Repertoires were generated with immunoSEQ multiplex PCR, while TCRdb's copy carries only in-frame clones and drops some. This table holds some 130,000 clones, 79% found once. The sequence derives from a man aged 55 to 69 with acute or convalescent COVID-19. What was sequenced was peripheral blood. V is TRBV28 and J is TRBJ1-4, with D hard to call. In DNA form, the CDR3 reads TGTGCCAGCAGCGGCCGTGCAGAGGCAACTAATGAAAAACTGTTTTTT. Translated, it gives CASSGRAEATNEKLFF. Looking up the rest from reference TRBV28 and TRBJ1-4 gives the full variable domain: DVKVTQSSRYLVKRTGEKVFLECVQDMDHENMFWYRQDPGLGLRLIYFSYDVKMKEKGDIPEGYSVSREKKERFSLILESASTNQTSMYLCASSGRAEATNEKLFFGSGTQLSVL.